Following are 27 T cell receptor beta chains from one sample sequenced in a study of shared clonotypes between healthy human individuals. Produced via immunoSEQ multiplex PCR; TCRdb's table is partial and in-frame only. The table has fewer than 3 million clones, approximately 90% seen once. The source material was naive CD4+ T cells from PBMCs. As to subset: CD45RA+ positively selected. These TCRs come from a man younger than 30 in good health. Some clones in this sample may be carry-over from other donors' samples.

This clone has more than one count but fewer than ten. The chain carries TRBV2 and TRBJ1-1; possible D gene TRBD1, 6 bases. V gave up 7 bases and J gave up 1 base, with 13 bases separating them. Germline V gives CDR1 SNHLY, CDR2 FYNNEI. The CDR3 is made up of 14 amino acids. CDR3 residues: CASKPEGGNTEAFF. CDR3 nucleotide sequence: TGTGCCAGCAAGCCGGAAGGGGGGAACACTGAAGCTTTCTTT.

In its sample, this clone was seen once. The chain couples TRBV28 to TRBJ2-1; the match to TRBD1 covers 7 bases. Germline V gene sequence: CDR1 MDHEN, CDR2 SYDVKM. This CDR3 is 13 amino acids long. Trimming cost V 4 bases and J 8 bases; bases outside gene matches: 5. The CDR3 reads CASSSGQDDEQFF. The CDR3 region has the DNA TGTGCCAGCAGTTCCGGACAGGACGATGAGCAGTTCTTC.

V gene TRBV5-1 combines with J gene TRBJ2-2; D is possibly TRBD1 (6 bases). This CDR3 is built from 15 residues. Trimming left V 0 bases short and J 5 bases short, with 11 bases between. Germline loops: CDR1 SGHRS, CDR2 YFSETQ. The CDR3 protein is CASSLEVRGTGELFF. The CDR3 region has the DNA TGCGCCAGCAGCTTGGAAGTCAGGGGAACCGGGGAGCTGTTTTTT.

The chain is built from TRBV4-2 and TRBJ1-3, with a possible D match to TRBD1 (5 bases). Germline V gene sequence: CDR1 LGHNA, CDR2 YNFKEQ. The CDR3 length is 15 residues. Trimming shortened V by 6 bases and J by 4 bases, and 16 bases separated the two germline ends. CDR3 in amino acids: CASSSTGTEGNTIYF. For the CDR3, the DNA is TGTGCCAGCAGTTCTACCGGGACTGAGGGAAACACCATATATTTT.

In this sample, this clone turned up a few times. The chain uses TRBV6-6 and TRBJ1-1; D gene unclear. Germline CDR1 reads MNHNY; CDR2 reads SVGAGI (reference sequence). The CDR3 loop spans 11 amino acids. V gave up 6 bases and J gave up 8 bases, with 10 bases separating them. The CDR3 DNA follows: TGTGCCAGCAGGGGTCCGGGAGAAGCTTTCTTT. Protein sequence: CASRGPGEAFF.

This chain uses TRBV5-4 with TRBJ2-3; TRBD1 matches at 8 bases. Germline assignment: CDR1 SGHNT and CDR2 YYREEE (reference sequence). V lost 0 bases to trimming and J lost 0 bases; unmatched junction nucleotides: 3. This CDR3 has 16 amino acids. The CDR3 region is CASSLAGTGSTDTQYF. The CDR3 coding sequence is TGTGCCAGCAGCTTGGCCGGGACAGGTAGCACAGATACGCAGTATTTT.

The DNA for the CDR3 is TGTGCCAGCAGTTTATTGGGGGCAGAAGTCACCGGGGAGCTGTTTTTT. It codes for CASSLLGAEVTGELFF. The V call is TRBV27, the J call TRBJ2-2, with D maybe TRBD1 (6 bases). Germline CDR1 reads MNHEY; CDR2 reads SMNVEV (reference sequence). V lost 1 base, J lost 4 bases, and 13 bases lay in between. The CDR3 has 16 residues.

This sequence joins TRBV27 and TRBJ1-1; D may be TRBD1 (5 bases). The CDR3 length is 17 residues. Deletions cut 3 bases from V and 6 bases from J, with 23 bases between. CDR1 is MNHEY, CDR2 SMNVEV, per germline (reference sequence). The CDR3 here is CASSFWHRDPRRPEAFF. CDR3 DNA sequence: TGTGCCAGCAGTTTTTGGCACCGGGACCCTAGACGGCCTGAAGCTTTCTTT.

This clone was seen a handful of times. The chain combines TRBV6-7 with TRBJ1-3; D is unclear. TRBV6-7 is identified as an open reading frame with a role that is uncertain. This CDR3 has 10 amino acids. V was clipped by 10 bases and J by 4 bases, with 5 bases between them. CDR3 residues: CATRGNTIYF. The CDR3 coding sequence is TGTGCCACCAGAGGAAACACCATATATTTT.

This chain uses TRBV5-6 with TRBJ1-5; D is possibly TRBD1 (6 bases). The CDR3 is made up of 14 amino acids. CDR1 and CDR2 from the germline V gene are SGHDT and YYEEEE. Trimming stripped 0 bases from V and 2 bases from J, with 6 bases between. The CDR3 sequence: CASSLGTGNQPQHF. DNA of the CDR3: TGTGCCAGCAGCTTGGGGACAGGCAATCAGCCCCAGCATTTT.

The chain links TRBV11-2 to TRBJ2-3; 10 positions agree with TRBD2. Germline-derived CDR1 and CDR2 are SGHAT and FQNNGV. This CDR3 has 16 residues. Trimming removed 3 bases from V and 5 bases from J; junction bases left unmatched: 8. Written as DNA, the CDR3 is TGTGCCAGCAGCTTGGGCGGGGGACTAGCGCGAGATACGCAGTATTTT. Protein product: CASSLGGGLARDTQYF. The full variable domain, with the rest looked up from reference TRBV11-2 and TRBJ2-3, is EAGVAQSPRYKIIEKRQSVAFWCNPISGHATLYWYQQILGQGPKLLIQFQNNGVVDDSQLPKDRFSAERLKGVDSTLKIQPAKLEDSAVYLCASSLGGGLARDTQYFGPGTRLTVL.

The rearrangement joins TRBV6-5 to TRBJ1-1; possibly TRBD1 for D (6 bases). The germline V gene encodes CDR1 MNHEY and CDR2 SVGAGI. The ends were cut back, 7 bases at V and 3 bases at J, with 12 bases in the middle. The CDR3 loop spans 13 amino acids. The CDR3 DNA sequence: TGTGCCAGCAAGAGGGGGTCGTACACTGAAGCTTTCTTT. Translated: CASKRGSYTEAFF.

Concerning this clone itself: The identical CDR3 is also encoded by other nucleotide sequences in the sample. The chain recombines TRBV19 with TRBJ1-5; perhaps TRBD1 as D (5 bases). The germline CDR1 and CDR2 sequences are LNHDA and SQIVND (reference sequence). There are 15 residues in the CDR3. Trimming removed 5 bases from V and 4 bases from J, with 15 bases in between. DNA of the CDR3: TGTGCCAGTAGTGGACGGGGGTCTGGTAATCAGCCCCAGCATTTT. This translates into CASSGRGSGNQPQHF.

V and J are TRBV5-8 and TRBJ2-1; 8 nucleotides align to TRBD2. Germline V CDR1 and CDR2: SGHTS, YDEGEE. Trimming took 2 bases from V and 5 from J; bases not matched to a gene: 9. This CDR3 is built from 16 residues. The CDR3 sequence: CASSLAAGDGDNEQFF. The CDR3 nucleotides are TGTGCCAGCAGCTTAGCAGCGGGAGATGGCGACAATGAGCAGTTCTTC. The variable domain in full, completed from reference TRBV5-8 and TRBJ2-1, reads EAGVTQSPTHLIKTRGQQATLRCSPISGHTSVYWYQQALGLGLQFLLWYDEGEERNRGNFPPRFSGRQFPNYSSELNVNALELEDSALYLCASSLAAGDGDNEQFFGPGTRLTVL.

This chain joins TRBV15 and TRBJ2-1; 8 nucleotides agree with TRBD2. Germline-derived CDR1 and CDR2 are LNHNV and YYDKDF (reference sequence). After removal of 7 bases from V and 9 bases from J, the junction contained 8 bases not matched to a gene. The CDR3 spans 13 residues. The CDR3 coding sequence is TGTGCCACCACCCAGCGGGAGTCGATTGAGCAGTTCTTC. Amino acids: CATTQRESIEQFF.

The rearrangement uses TRBV5-1 and TRBJ2-2, with unresolved D. The V end was cut by 1 base, the J end by 4 bases, with 5 bases between. Germline values: CDR1 SGHRS, CDR2 YFSETQ. This CDR3 spans 13 amino acids. In nucleotides, the CDR3 is TGCGCCAGCAGCTTGCCCTTCACCGGGGAGCTGTTTTTT. Amino acid sequence: CASSLPFTGELFF.

The chain couples TRBV27 to TRBJ2-2; the D is unclear. Deletions cut 7 bases from V and 0 bases from J, with 21 bases between. This CDR3 comprises 18 residues. Germline V gene sequence: CDR1 MNHEY, CDR2 SMNVEV (reference sequence). The CDR3 nucleotides are TGTGCCAGCACCACCCCCGCTCCGGCCGCAGCGAACACCGGGGAGCTGTTTTTT. This encodes CASTTPAPAAANTGELFF.

The CDR3, as DNA: TGCGCCAGCAGCCAATCCTACCGTCAGACAGGTCCTTTAGCCGAAAATCCCTACGAGCAGTACTTC. It translates to CASSQSYRQTGPLAENPYEQYF. The chain recombines TRBV4-1 with TRBJ2-7; TRBD1 might be the D (6 bases). Germline V gene lookup returns CDR1 MGHRA and CDR2 YSYEKL. V was trimmed by 2 bases and J by 2 bases, leaving 34 bases between them. The length of the CDR3 is 22 residues.

This rearrangement joins TRBV29-1 to TRBJ1-1; 9 nucleotides agree with TRBD1. Trimming at V came to 6 bases and at J to 3 bases, leaving 14 bases not matched to a gene. The CDR3 runs 16 residues. Per the germline V gene, CDR1 is SQVTM and CDR2 is ANQGSEA. CDR3 loop: CSVIDRPTGGDTEAFF. DNA for the CDR3: TGCAGCGTCATCGACCGCCCAACAGGGGGCGACACTGAAGCTTTCTTT.

The table lists this clone with a few counts. The V gene is TRBV7-9, the J gene TRBJ1-1; 9 nucleotides agree with TRBD1. J was trimmed by 6 bases and V by 5 bases; bases with no gene match: 13. The CDR3 sequence is 16 residues long. Germline assignment: CDR1 SEHNR and CDR2 FQNEAQ (reference sequence). The CDR3 sequence: CASSPSGQGGGAEAFF. The CDR3 DNA reads as TGTGCCAGCAGCCCTTCGGGACAGGGAGGTGGTGCTGAAGCTTTCTTT.

For this clone: Other DNA variants within this sample encode the same CDR3. The chain joins TRBV9 to TRBJ2-5; a weak D match, TRBD1 (6 bases). V gave up 1 base and J gave up 1 base, with 11 bases separating them. This CDR3 spans 15 amino acids. The germline V gene encodes CDR1 SGDLS and CDR2 YYNGEE. The CDR3 DNA reads TGTGCCAGCAGCGTATCTCAGGGGACCCAAGAGACCCAGTACTTC. Protein: CASSVSQGTQETQYF.

The chain joins TRBV18 to TRBJ1-1; D gene uncertain. The germline CDR1 and CDR2 sequences are KGHSH and LQKENI. The CDR3 covers 14 residues. Trimming shortened V by 3 bases and J by 2 bases, and 10 bases separated the two germline ends. The DNA of the CDR3 is TGTGCCAGCTCACCGGCTCCGGGAAACACTGAAGCTTTCTTT. Translated, it gives CASSPAPGNTEAFF.

The chain combines TRBV29-1 with TRBJ2-7; D is possibly TRBD2 (6 bases). The germline V gene encodes CDR1 SQVTM and CDR2 ANQGSEA. V was clipped by 7 bases and J by 4 bases, with 20 bases between them. CDR3 length: 14 residues. Here the CDR3 DNA reads TGCAGCGCTTGCGGGACTCCCGACTCTTACGAGCAGTACTTC. Translating it yields CSACGTPDSYEQYF.

This chain joins TRBV15 and TRBJ1-5; D unresolved. V dropped 1 base and J dropped 4 bases, with 11 bases sitting between them. CDR3 length: 15 amino acids. CDR1 and CDR2 (germline): LNHNV, YYDKDF (reference sequence). The CDR3, as DNA: TGTGCCACCAGCAGAGGAACAGACCCAAATCAGCCCCAGCATTTT. Its translation: CATSRGTDPNQPQHF.

Only one count was recorded for this clone. CDR3 protein: CASSLIGITSGRASYNEQFF. The CDR3 DNA follows: TGTGCCAGCAGCTTAATCGGAATCACTAGCGGGAGGGCCTCCTACAATGAGCAGTTCTTC. This sequence joins TRBV13 and TRBJ2-1; 13 bases fit TRBD2. Per germline, CDR1 PRHDT and CDR2 FYEKMQ (reference sequence). This CDR3 contains 20 residues. Losses at the gene ends were 2 bases for V and 0 bases for J; bases not matched to a gene: 10.

This clone was detected once. The CDR3 DNA is TGTGCCAGCAGACCGCAGGGGGAGCGAAACATTCAGTACTTC. Translating it yields CASRPQGERNIQYF. The V gene is TRBV6-5, the J gene TRBJ2-4; TRBD1 matches 7 bases. After removal of 6 bases from V and 6 bases from J, the junction contained 8 bases not matched to a gene. Looked up from germline, CDR1 is MNHEY and CDR2 is SVGAGI. The CDR3 length is 14 residues.

The chain joins TRBV19 to TRBJ2-7; 7 bases fit TRBD1. Germline CDR1 reads LNHDA; CDR2 reads SQIVND (reference sequence). With 5 bases clipped from V and 5 bases from J, the junction kept 6 bases outside the gene matches. This CDR3 spans 13 amino acids. DNA of the CDR3: TGTGCCAGTAGTTCGGGACAGATCGACGAGCAGTACTTC. Translation gives CASSSGQIDEQYF.